This T cell receptor (beta chain) was retrieved from a study of blood T cell repertoires in COVID-19 (dated by TCRdb to 2018 to 2020). Looking at the study overall: Samples from collaborators originated in the United States, Italy and Spain and spanned both the acute and convalescent phases of COVID-19. The prospective study material was composed of cDNA or gDNA derived from T cells, B-cell-depleted T cells, or PBMCs. Deeply sampled blood TCRbeta repertoires from subjects exposed to, actively infected with, or recovered from COVID-19 were included in the dataset. The repertoires were released in a freely available public database meant as a resource for research on the immune response to SARS-CoV-2. The samples were drawn from two sources: the first 160 participants of the ongoing ImmuneRACE study, and 1,000 to 1,500 subjects contributed by 6 global collaborators. The sample metadata nearly always contained a de-identified subject ID, COVID-19 status, age in years and sex. Where available, HLA class I and class II types were obtained from metadata supplied by the sample provider rather than from assay-based typing.

As for this clone: Its antigen is unknown. Base qualities are not at hand, and no much larger clone is one base apart.

Its CDR3 holds 16 amino acids, cysteine through phenylalanine. CDR3 DNA only is kept here, 48 bases in frame from base 1. The germline V and J ends show losses of 2 bases and 5 bases respectively, and no gene match explains 9 bases of the junction. The germline V gene supplies CDR1 MNHEY and CDR2 SVGEGT. Whole blood was collected in K2EDTA tubes by collaborating institutions according to the institutions' own protocols. For TCRbeta analysis, collaborators shipped samples in one of three forms: frozen whole blood, isolated PBMCs, or DNA extracted from either of those sample types. The study at large found these results: How much clinical and demographic metadata was included differed by source and by participant, and the metadata was provided uncurated.

TCRbeta CDR3 regions were amplified from genomic DNA using the immunoSEQ Assay, a bias-controlled multiplex PCR. In the source study's methods: Within the assay, amplification of reference gene primers was used to estimate how many nucleated cells each sample contained. To quantify the absolute abundance of each unique TCRbeta CDR3 rearrangement, sequence reads were collapsed and filtered. For each sample, productive Simpson clonality was calculated as the square root of Simpson's diversity index across productive rearrangements. The immuneACCESS repertoire file appears here via TCRdb, limited to in-frame rearrangements. These files lack a portion of the clones; in checked studies, under half of the deficit traces to unresolved V genes, and the cause of the others is not known. V and J calls and clone size are given by that table; D and trimming were obtained from the DNA. Present in this sample are some 110,000 clones, about 80% of which were seen just once. Roughly a fifth of the sample is taken by the ten largest.

The clonotype was recovered from a woman aged 70-85 years with acute or convalescent COVID-19. The sequenced sample consisted of peripheral blood. The rearranged segments are TRBV6-2 or TRBV6-3 and TRBJ1-5, with 7 central nucleotides matching TRBD1. The DNA is TGTGCCAGCAGTTACCCTCCCAAACAGGGGCATCAGCCCCAGCATTTT. Its protein is CASSYPPKQGHQPQHF.